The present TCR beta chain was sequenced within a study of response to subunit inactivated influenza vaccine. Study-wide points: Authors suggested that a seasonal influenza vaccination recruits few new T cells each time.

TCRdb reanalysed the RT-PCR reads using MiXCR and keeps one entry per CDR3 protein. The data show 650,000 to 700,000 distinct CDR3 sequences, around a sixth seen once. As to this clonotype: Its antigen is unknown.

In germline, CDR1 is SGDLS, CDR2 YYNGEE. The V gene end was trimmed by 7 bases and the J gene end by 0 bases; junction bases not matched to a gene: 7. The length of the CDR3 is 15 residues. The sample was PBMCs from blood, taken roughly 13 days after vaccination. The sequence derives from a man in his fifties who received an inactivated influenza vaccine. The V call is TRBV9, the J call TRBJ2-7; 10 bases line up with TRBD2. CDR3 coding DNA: TGTGCCAGCGGCGGTAGCGGGGGGAGCTCCTACGAGCAGTACTTC. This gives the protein CASGGSGGSSYEQYF. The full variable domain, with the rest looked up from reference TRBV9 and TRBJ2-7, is DSGVTQTPKHLITATGQRVTLRCSPRSGDLSVYWYQQSLDQGLQFLIQYYNGEERAKGNILERFSAQQFPDLHSELNLSSLELGDSALYFCASGGSGGSSYEQYFGPGTRLTVT.